The rows below give T cell receptor beta chains drawn from one sample of a study of cytomegalovirus exposure and HLA in healthy donors. The table came from immunoSEQ multiplex PCR; TCRdb's copy has only in-frame clones and leaves some out. The sample gives about 160,000 clones, approximately 80% of which show up once; approximately 4.1% is in the top ten. The sample taken for sequencing was PBMCs. The source is a woman between 45 and 65 years old in good health and CMV-seropositive. Each CDR3 is given with its conserved first and last residue. The D gene is left open where the match is weak. Rows give clone size only sometimes, using once, few, many, or a class for an expanded clone.

V gene	clone size	D gene	J gene	CDR3 protein	CDR3 DNA
TRBV20-1	once	NA	TRBJ2-7	CSAREIYEQYF	TGCAGTGCCCGGGAAATTTACGAGCAGTACTTC
TRBV29-1	NA	NA	TRBJ1-1	CSVELPGRSAFF	TGCAGCGTTGAGTTGCCGGGAAGGTCAGCTTTCTTT
TRBV6-1	NA	TRBD2	TRBJ2-7	CASIPSGRASEQYF	TGTGCCAGCATCCCTAGCGGGAGGGCCAGCGAGCAGTACTTC
TRBV7-2	NA	TRBD2	TRBJ2-5	CASSSEAGGQETQYF	TGTGCCAGCAGCTCAGAAGCGGGGGGCCAAGAGACCCAGTACTTC
TRBV28	NA	NA	TRBJ1-5	CASSLGGYSNQPQHF	TGTGCCAGCAGTTTGGGAGGTTATAGCAATCAGCCCCAGCATTTT
TRBV9	NA	NA	TRBJ2-4	CARRGGAAKNIQYF	TGTGCCAGGAGGGGGGGAGCAGCCAAAAACATTCAGTACTTC
TRBV9	NA	NA	TRBJ2-7	CASSARDWSYEQYF	TGTGCCAGCAGCGCCCGGGACTGGTCCTACGAGCAGTACTTC
TRBV4-3	few	NA	TRBJ2-3	CASSPSGGWGTDTQYF	TGCGCCAGCAGCCCTTCCGGGGGATGGGGCACAGATACGCAGTATTTT
TRBV2	NA	NA	TRBJ1-2	CASKANYGYTF	TGTGCCAGCAAAGCAAACTATGGCTACACCTTC
TRBV6-6	NA	TRBD1	TRBJ1-1	CASSYSGQGETEAFF	TGTGCCAGCAGTTACTCCGGACAGGGAGAAACTGAAGCTTTCTTT
TRBV10-3	NA	NA	TRBJ1-1	CAIVSVLNTEAFF	TGTGCCATCGTCTCTGTCCTGAACACTGAAGCTTTCTTT